This passage covers 30 T cell receptor beta chains from one sample sequenced in a study of T cells in Graves' hyperthyroidism and ophthalmopathy. Amplification yielded TCR beta CDR3 regions, with RNA transcripts as the source. HTBI primers were employed in a first-round RT-PCR of the TCR CDR3. TCRdb reanalysed the multiplex PCR reads using MiXCR and keeps one entry per CDR3 protein. This sample yields about 380,000 distinct CDR3 sequences, of which 13% are seen a single time; around 20% belongs to the top ten. The sample comprised blood. The origin of the receptors is a man in his thirties or forties with Graves' hyperthyroidism that later progressed to Graves' ophthalmopathy.

This clonotype was seen repeatedly, ten times or more. The genes are TRBV24-1 and TRBJ1-5; perhaps TRBD1 as D (6 bases). Germline CDR1 is KGHDR and CDR2 is SFDVKD. The CDR3 runs to 17 residues. Trimming stripped 3 bases from V and 0 bases from J, with 14 bases between. CDR3 bases: TGTGCCACCAGTGATCCAGGGGCAGGTTATAGCAATCAGCCCCAGCATTTT. This encodes CATSDPGAGYSNQPQHF.

The chain couples TRBV6-5 to TRBJ2-7, with 8 bases aligning to TRBD2. CDR1 is MNHEY, CDR2 SVGAGI, per germline. The CDR3 contains 15 residues. J lost 3 bases, V lost 0 bases, and 4 bases had no gene match. CDR3 sequence reads: CASSYSYTSGYEQYF. The CDR3 DNA follows: TGTGCCAGCAGTTACTCCTATACTAGCGGCTACGAGCAGTACTTC.

This clonotype was observed many times. The chain has TRBV10-1 and TRBJ2-5, with 9 positions matching TRBD1. This CDR3 is built from 16 residues. Germline CDR1 reads WNHNN; CDR2 reads SYGVQD (reference sequence). V trimming: 0 bases; J trimming: 3 bases; junction bases outside the gene matches: 5. CDR3 nucleotides: TGCGCCAGCAGTGAGTCTGACGGGACAGGGAAAGAGACCCAGTACTTC. This gives the protein CASSESDGTGKETQYF.

The chain joins TRBV15 to TRBJ2-1; D is perhaps TRBD1 or TRBD2 (5 bases each). Trimming cost V 1 base and J 5 bases, with 12 bases left between them. Per the germline V gene, CDR1 is LNHNV and CDR2 is YYDKDF (reference sequence). The CDR3 length is 15 residues. The CDR3 loop is CATSRVGVIHNEQFF. DNA for the CDR3: TGTGCCACCAGCAGAGTGGGGGTGATCCACAATGAGCAGTTCTTC.

This clonotype was seen a handful of times. J is TRBJ2-5 and V is TRBV6-1; D gene unclear. Germline V CDR1 and CDR2: MNHNS, SASEGT. CDR3 size: 11 residues. Between the trimmed V and J ends, which lost 8 bases and 3 bases, there was a span of 7 bases. The CDR3 here is CASGLEETQYF. CDR3 sequence (DNA): TGTGCCAGCGGGCTAGAAGAGACCCAGTACTTC.

This clonotype was observed a handful of times. The genes are TRBV6-5 and TRBJ2-1; the D gene is possibly TRBD1 (5 bases). Germline assignment: CDR1 MNHEY and CDR2 SVGAGI. CDR3 length: 15 residues. V lost 1 base, J lost 1 base, and 8 bases lay in between. The CDR3 region is CASSYYQGSYNEQFF. The CDR3, as DNA: TGTGCCAGCAGTTACTATCAGGGATCCTACAATGAGCAGTTCTTC.

The chain combines TRBV24-1 with TRBJ2-2; 7 bases match TRBD1. The CDR3 covers 15 residues. From germline, CDR1 is KGHDR and CDR2 SFDVKD. J gave up 4 bases and V 3 bases, and 4 bases lay outside the gene matches. Here the CDR3 reads CATSDPGQVTGELFF. CDR3 in DNA: TGTGCCACCAGTGATCCCGGACAGGTCACCGGGGAGCTGTTTTTT.

This clonotype was seen repeatedly, ten times or more. The rearrangement uses TRBV6-4 and TRBJ1-5; D not resolved. This CDR3 has 14 amino acids. Trimming shortened V by 0 bases and J by 2 bases, and 5 bases separated the two germline ends. CDR1 and CDR2 from the germline V gene are MRHNA and SNTAGT. In DNA, the CDR3 is TGTGCCAGCAGTGACTCGTTCGGCAATCAGCCCCAGCATTTT. It is translated as CASSDSFGNQPQHF.

The chain couples TRBV5-1 to TRBJ2-7; the D gene is possibly TRBD1 (5 bases). V was shortened by 5 bases and J by 0 bases, with 24 bases between the two germline ends. The CDR3 sequence is 18 residues long. CDR1 SGHRS and CDR2 YFSETQ come from the germline V gene. This CDR3 is CASRRLRGSVSNSYEQYF. Here the CDR3 DNA reads TGCGCCAGCAGAAGGTTAAGGGGTAGTGTGTCTAACTCCTACGAGCAGTACTTC. The complete variable domain, with remaining parts taken from reference TRBV5-1 and TRBJ2-7, reads KAGVTQTPRYLIKTRGQQVTLSCSPISGHRSVSWYQQTPGQGLQFLFEYFSETQRNKGNFPGRFSGRQFSNSRSEMNVSTLELGDSALYLCASRRLRGSVSNSYEQYFGPGTRLTVT.

This clonotype was detected ten times or more. The J gene is TRBJ1-2, the V gene TRBV5-1, with D possibly matching TRBD1 (6 bases). Trimming left V 5 bases short and J 8 bases short, with 16 bases between. CDR1 and CDR2 (germline): SGHRS, YFSETQ. The CDR3 runs 13 residues. CDR3 loop: CASSSGQLGGYTF. In DNA form, the CDR3 reads TGCGCCAGCAGTTCCGGACAGTTGGGCGGCTACACCTTC.

This clonotype was picked up many times. This chain connects TRBV18 to TRBJ2-5; maybe TRBD2 (5 bases). Germline V gene lookup returns CDR1 KGHSH and CDR2 LQKENI. CDR3 length: 14 residues. V was pared by 2 bases and J by 1 base, with 8 bases between. The CDR3 sequence is CASSPAAAQETQYF. CDR3 DNA sequence: TGTGCCAGCTCACCAGCAGCGGCCCAAGAGACCCAGTACTTC.

V and J are TRBV12-3 or TRBV12-4 and TRBJ2-6; 8 positions agree with TRBD1. V shed 4 bases and J 8 bases; nucleotides not matched to a gene: 7. The CDR3 covers 15 residues. The CDR3 reads CASSWTGSGPNVLTF. The DNA of the CDR3 is TGTGCCAGCAGTTGGACAGGGTCAGGGCCCAACGTCCTGACTTTC.

This clonotype appeared many times. The chain recombines TRBV24-1 with TRBJ2-4, with D hard to call. V dropped 2 bases and J dropped 1 base, with 14 bases sitting between them. CDR3 size: 17 residues. Germline CDR1 KGHDR, CDR2 SFDVKD. CDR3 loop: CATSDSTAQGAKNIQYF. The CDR3 DNA reads as TGTGCCACCAGTGATTCCACGGCACAAGGGGCCAAAAACATTCAGTACTTC.

The table lists this clonotype with many counts. The gene calls are TRBV12-3 or TRBV12-4 and TRBJ1-2, with no clear D. This CDR3 is 11 amino acids long. The ends were cut back, 5 bases at V and 8 bases at J, with 9 bases in the middle. The chain's CDR3 is CASSNLGGYTF. DNA of the CDR3: TGTGCCAGCAGTAATTTGGGAGGCTACACCTTC.

There are a few counts of this clonotype. The CDR3 sequence: CASSQDRAEETQYF. CDR3 DNA sequence: TGTGCCAGCAGCCAAGATAGGGCAGAAGAGACCCAGTACTTC. The J gene is TRBJ2-5, the V gene TRBV3-1; D is unclear. CDR3 length equals 14 residues. V shed 0 bases and J shed 3 bases, with 8 bases lying between them. CDR1 is LGHDT, CDR2 YNNKEL, per germline (reference sequence).

In this sample, this clonotype turned up many times. V is TRBV27 and J is TRBJ2-7, with D uncertain. Germline loops: CDR1 MNHEY, CDR2 SMNVEV (reference sequence). Trimming left V 3 bases short and J 2 bases short, with 11 bases between. This CDR3 is built from 14 residues. In DNA form, the CDR3 reads TGTGCCAGCAGTTTCCATGGGTCCACCTACGAGCAGTACTTC. Protein sequence: CASSFHGSTYEQYF.

Many counts were recorded for this clonotype. The rearrangement uses TRBV5-5 and TRBJ2-5, with 9 positions matching TRBD1. The CDR3 is 14 residues long. V lost 3 bases to trimming and J lost 6 bases; unmatched junction nucleotides: 6. Germline V CDR1 and CDR2: SGHKS, YYEKEE (reference sequence). Here the CDR3 DNA reads TGTGCCAGCAGCTCCGGGACAGGGTTGAAGACCCAGTACTTC. Protein sequence: CASSSGTGLKTQYF.

In its sample, this clonotype was seen a few times. V gene TRBV6-1 combines with J gene TRBJ2-7; 7 bases are a match to TRBD1. The trim removed 6 bases at V and 2 bases at J, leaving 7 bases unmatched. Germline V gene sequence: CDR1 MNHNS, CDR2 SASEGT. This CDR3 is built from 14 residues. CDR3 nucleotides: TGTGCCAGCAGAAGGGGGACAGAAGCCTACGAGCAGTACTTC. It specifies CASRRGTEAYEQYF.

This clonotype was counted at least ten times. The chain carries TRBV2 and TRBJ1-2; D uncertain. The length of the CDR3 is 12 residues. V lost 4 bases, J lost 8 bases, and 11 bases lay in between. Germline assignment: CDR1 SNHLY and CDR2 FYNNEI. The CDR3 here is CASSGTAGGYTF. The CDR3 bases are TGTGCCAGCAGTGGGACCGCGGGAGGCTACACCTTC.

Ten or more counts support this clonotype. The V gene is TRBV3-1, the J gene TRBJ1-2, with D perhaps matching TRBD1 (5 bases). Germline V gene data show CDR1 as LGHDT and CDR2 as YNNKEL (reference sequence). The CDR3 has 12 amino acids. V lost 2 bases and J 4 bases, leaving 5 bases between the germline ends. The chain's CDR3 is CASSQRGYGYTF. The CDR3, as DNA: TGTGCCAGCAGCCAAAGGGGCTATGGCTACACCTTC.

Many counts were recorded for this clonotype. The genes are TRBV28 and TRBJ1-2; D call uncertain. CDR1 is MDHEN, CDR2 SYDVKM, per germline. The CDR3 loop spans 11 amino acids. V was shortened by 8 bases and J by 5 bases, with 9 bases between the two germline ends. DNA for the CDR3: TGTGCCAGCTTCCGATTTTATGGCTACACCTTC. Translated, it gives CASFRFYGYTF.

This clonotype was counted many times. The chain is built from TRBV12-3 or TRBV12-4 and TRBJ2-7, with TRBD2 identical over 10 bases. V lost 2 bases to trimming and J lost 5 bases; unmatched junction nucleotides: 3. The CDR3 totals 14 residues. In DNA form, the CDR3 reads TGTGCCAGCAGTTTAAGCGGGGGGGCGAACGAGCAGTACTTC. Its protein product is CASSLSGGANEQYF.

This clonotype was seen repeatedly, ten times or more. This rearrangement joins TRBV30 to TRBJ2-5, with 8 bases matching TRBD2. The V gene's germline CDR1 is GTSNPN and CDR2 SVGIG (reference sequence). CDR3 length: 17 residues. The J segment lost 5 bases and the V segment lost 3 bases, leaving 17 bases of the junction unmatched. The CDR3 DNA sequence: TGTGCCTGGAGCGGACTTTGGAACGGGGGGGCCTTGGAGACCCAGTACTTC. Amino acid sequence: CAWSGLWNGGALETQYF.

This clonotype was seen repeatedly, ten times or more. This chain connects TRBV20-1 to TRBJ1-1; possible D gene TRBD1, 6 bases. This CDR3 is built from 15 residues. Per the germline V gene, CDR1 is DFQATT and CDR2 is SNEGSKA (reference sequence). Trimming removed 5 bases at V and 2 bases at J, with 18 bases between. The CDR3, as DNA: TGCAGTGCTCTCCGCAACCAACAGGGAAACACTGAAGCTTTCTTT. Its protein product is CSALRNQQGNTEAFF.

This clonotype was observed at least ten times. The V and J genes are TRBV6-1 and TRBJ1-5, with a possible D match to TRBD1 (6 bases). V lost 8 bases and J lost 7, with 18 bases in between. CDR1 and CDR2 (germline): MNHNS, SASEGT. The CDR3 totals 14 residues. Written as DNA, the CDR3 is TGTGCCAGCGGGGCCCAGGGACAAGGACAGCCCCAGCATTTT. Encoded protein: CASGAQGQGQPQHF.

The chain joins TRBV5-4 to TRBJ2-2, with 10 bases lining up with TRBD1. The CDR3 is 15 residues long. V lost 5 bases and J lost 5; bases outside the gene matches: 6. CDR1 and CDR2 (germline): SGHNT, YYREEE (reference sequence). For the CDR3, the DNA is TGTGCCAGCAGATCGACAGGGGGCGGGACCGGGGAGCTGTTTTTT. Protein product: CASRSTGGGTGELFF.

This clonotype was counted between two and nine times. The V gene is TRBV18, the J gene TRBJ1-5; D perhaps matches TRBD1 (5 bases). V was trimmed by 3 bases and J by 5 bases, leaving 8 bases between them. The V gene's germline CDR1 is KGHSH and CDR2 LQKENI. This CDR3 has 13 residues. As DNA, the CDR3 is TGTGCCAGCTCACCTGGGACCCATCAGCCCCAGCATTTT. Protein product: CASSPGTHQPQHF.

This clonotype has only a few counts. The genes are TRBV13 and TRBJ2-7, with a possible D match to TRBD2 (6 bases). Germline lookup yields CDR1 PRHDT and CDR2 FYEKMQ (reference sequence). V dropped 2 bases and J dropped 6 bases, with 8 bases sitting between them. The CDR3 is 12 residues long. The CDR3 region has the DNA TGTGCCAGCAGCTTAACGGAGGGCGAGCAGTACTTC. This codes for CASSLTEGEQYF.

The table lists this clonotype with many counts. V usage is TRBV30 and J usage is TRBJ2-1; TRBD2 matches 15 bases. CDR1 and CDR2 (germline): GTSNPN, SVGIG (reference sequence). This CDR3 is 16 amino acids long. Unmatched junction bases numbered 10, after V lost 4 bases and J lost 9 bases. The CDR3 DNA is TGTGCCTGGAACCCCCGGACTAGCGGGGGGGCCGTTGAGCAGTTCTTC. Its translation: CAWNPRTSGGAVEQFF.

This clonotype has more than one count but fewer than ten. This rearrangement joins TRBV4-1 to TRBJ2-1; D is undetermined. The CDR3 totals 14 residues. CDR1 is MGHRA, CDR2 YSYEKL, per germline. Trimming shortened V by 5 bases and J by 5 bases, and 13 bases separated the two germline ends. CDR3 loop: CASSAFSGNNEQFF. The CDR3 coding sequence is TGCGCCAGCAGCGCCTTCTCCGGAAACAATGAGCAGTTCTTC.